This TCR beta chain was found in a study of blood T cell repertoires in COVID-19. V dropped 5 bases and J dropped 2; count of bases not matched to a gene: 12. Germline CDR1 MNHEY, CDR2 SVGEGT. The CDR3 is made up of 19 amino acids. Authors' processing steps: By means of reference gene primer amplification, nucleated cell counts were estimated. The method was immunoSEQ multiplex PCR; TCRdb's version includes in-frame clones alone and lacks a portion of them. V and J calls and clone size are those listed in that table; D and trimming were worked out from the DNA. Of some 300,000 clones in the sample, approximately 86% were seen once.

This clonotype originated in a man in his 70s with acute or convalescent COVID-19. The sample was peripheral blood. V gene TRBV6-2 or TRBV6-3 combines with J gene TRBJ2-1; 13 bases match TRBD2. CDR3 sequence (DNA): TGTGCCAGCAGTCCCACGACTAGCGGGAGGAACTCAGCCTACAATGAGCAGTTCTTC. This gives the protein CASSPTTSGRNSAYNEQFF.